This T cell receptor beta chain appears in the sequencing data of a study of blood T cell repertoires in COVID-19. The assay was immunoSEQ multiplex PCR, and TCRdb's table has in-frame clones only and misses some. This repertoire shows fewer than 250,000 clones, less than 85% found once; its top ten account for 3.2%. V shed 5 bases and J 10 bases; nucleotides not matched to a gene: 11. The germline V gene encodes CDR1 MNHEY and CDR2 SVGAGI. The CDR3 is 14 amino acids. The chain has TRBV6-5 and TRBJ2-1; 7 nucleotides agree with TRBD2. Sequenced input: PBMCs or T cells enriched from blood (not recorded which). The clonotype comes from a woman in her thirties who had recovered from COVID-19. In nucleotides, the CDR3 is TGTGCCAGCAGTAGAGCGGGGAGGGAAAGGGAGCAGTTCTTC. It codes for CASSRAGREREQFF.